This T cell receptor beta chain was retrieved from a study of regulatory T cells in long-lasting Graves disease. Study-wide background: To qualify as persistent, Graves' disease required over 5 years of antithyroid drugs with positive TSH receptor antibodies.

Ten or more counts support this clonotype. Its antigen remains unidentified. The CDR3 spans 17 residues. The ends were cut back, 5 bases at V and 3 bases at J, with 23 bases in the middle. Study results and limitations: Persistent Graves' patients had lower TCR diversity than newly diagnosed ones.

According to the study, TCR beta libraries were built with iRepertoire HTBI primers and CDR3-region Arm-PCR. Original handling: In the combined samples, 62 TRBV and 11 to 15 TRBJ segments were identified. In TCRdb, the multiplex PCR reads were re-called with MiXCR into one record per CDR3 protein. None of the V and J calls come from the authors' own analysis; TCRdb made them. Found here are about 460,000 distinct CDR3 sequences, around a fifth of them singletons; the top ten hold roughly 13%. Specified time point: persistent/refractory GD, antithyroid drugs over 5 years with positive TRAb. From RNA extracted from PBMCs, the TCR library was made.

This TCR came from a female donor with Graves disease. The sequences come from peripheral blood mononuclear cells (PBMCs), collected when the disease was refractory, from a patient treated with antithyroid drugs. The chain recombines TRBV12-3 or TRBV12-4 with TRBJ2-7, with D hard to call. The CDR3 loop is CASSPPGRSLRNYEQYF. CDR3 DNA: TGTGCCAGCAGTCCACCAGGTCGTAGTTTAAGGAACTACGAGCAGTACTTC.